One and the same sample provided the 8 T cell receptor beta chains below, sequenced in a study of blood T cell repertoires in COVID-19. Clones were read by immunoSEQ multiplex PCR, and TCRdb kept only the in-frame ones, dropping some. Of 10,000 to 13,000 clones detected, 75% to 90% appear once; the ten largest clones hold about an eighth. Sequenced sample: peripheral blood. These receptors all come from a human donor in a cohort sampled during active COVID-19.

The genes are TRBV28 and TRBJ1-1; TRBD1 might be the D (5 bases). Germline values: CDR1 MDHEN, CDR2 SYDVKM. There are 14 residues in the CDR3. The V and J ends lost 5 bases and 1 base respectively, with 11 bases between them. This CDR3 reads CASSPGGSNTEAFF. CDR3 DNA: TGTGCCAGCAGTCCCGGGGGGTCGAACACTGAAGCTTTCTTT.

This clone showed up just once. V usage is TRBV3-1 (or the pseudogene TRBV3-2) and J usage is TRBJ2-6, with 11 bases fitting TRBD2. Germline V gene sequence: CDR1 LGHDT, CDR2 YNNKEL (reference sequence). The CDR3 runs to 18 residues. V shed 4 bases, J shed 2 bases, and the junction held 7 bases outside the gene matches. CDR3: CASSPELAGVTGANVLTF. CDR3 nucleotide sequence: TGTGCCAGCAGCCCTGAACTAGCGGGAGTTACTGGGGCCAACGTCCTGACTTTC.

The chain uses TRBV28 and TRBJ2-2, with a possible D match to TRBD1 (5 bases). V lost 3 bases to trimming and J lost 8 bases, with 10 bases between them. This CDR3 spans 13 amino acids. The germline V gene has CDR1 MDHEN and CDR2 SYDVKM. DNA of the CDR3: TGTGCCAGCAGTTTTGCAGGGCGAGGGGAGCTGTTTTTT. Residues: CASSFAGRGELFF.

The chain is built from TRBV28 and TRBJ2-3; 10 nucleotides line up with TRBD1. Germline V gene sequence: CDR1 MDHEN, CDR2 SYDVKM. CDR3 length: 16 amino acids. V was pared by 3 bases and J by 3 bases, with 6 bases of the junction left unmatched. CDR3 nucleotide sequence: TGTGCCAGCAGTTTGTCGACGGGACAGGGGACAGATACGCAGTATTTT. Protein: CASSLSTGQGTDTQYF.

The chain recombines TRBV18 with TRBJ2-5; 9 bases align to TRBD2. CDR3 size: 17 residues. J lost 1 base, V lost 1 base, and 7 bases had no gene match. Germline V gene sequence: CDR1 KGHSH, CDR2 LQKENI. The CDR3: CASSPLPAGGLQETQYF. The CDR3, as DNA: TGTGCCAGCTCACCACTTCCGGCGGGAGGGCTCCAAGAGACCCAGTACTTC.

V and J are TRBV6-5 and TRBJ2-7; 9 nucleotides line up with TRBD1. The CDR3 extends over 15 amino acids. Germline V gene sequence: CDR1 MNHEY, CDR2 SVGAGI. The junction had 7 bases not matched to a gene; V was cut back by 6 bases and J by 1 base. This CDR3 is CASRGEQGASYEQYF. CDR3 coding DNA: TGTGCCAGCAGGGGGGAACAGGGGGCTTCCTACGAGCAGTACTTC.

The chain employs TRBV5-1 and TRBJ2-2; D call uncertain. V was cut by 0 bases and J by 6 bases, with 6 bases left in between. Germline CDR1 is SGHRS and CDR2 is YFSETQ. The CDR3 runs to 13 residues. The CDR3 sequence is CASSLVLAGELFF. In DNA, the CDR3 is TGCGCCAGCAGCTTGGTGCTAGCCGGGGAGCTGTTTTTT.

This sequence joins TRBV5-1 and TRBJ2-1; D gene unclear. From germline, CDR1 is SGHRS and CDR2 YFSETQ. The V end was cut by 1 base, the J end by 5 bases, with 7 bases between. This CDR3 comprises 13 residues. The CDR3 nucleotides are TGCGCCAGCAGCTTGCCCCAGGACAATGAGCAGTTCTTC. Translated, it gives CASSLPQDNEQFF.